This TCR beta chain was identified in a study of cytomegalovirus exposure and HLA in healthy donors. Healthy donors of bone marrow made up the group. General study results and limits: The records held CMV serostatus as the only immune exposure information.

In the PCR, 60 Vbeta and 13 Jbeta primers were used. TCRdb's copy holds only in-frame clones and misses some; the assay was immunoSEQ multiplex PCR. This sample has about 73,000 clones, with roughly 75% found just once. For this clone: Its antigen is still unknown.

This TCR came from a male donor in good health and CMV-seronegative. The specimen was PBMCs.

CDR3 sequence reads: CASSLKDTQYF. CDR3 nucleotides: TGTGCCAGCTCGTTAAAAGATACGCAGTATTTT. The V and J genes are TRBV18 and TRBJ2-3; the D is unclear. Germline V gene data show CDR1 as KGHSH and CDR2 as LQKENI. This CDR3 region has 11 residues. The V end was cut by 6 bases, the J end by 5 bases, with 6 bases between.